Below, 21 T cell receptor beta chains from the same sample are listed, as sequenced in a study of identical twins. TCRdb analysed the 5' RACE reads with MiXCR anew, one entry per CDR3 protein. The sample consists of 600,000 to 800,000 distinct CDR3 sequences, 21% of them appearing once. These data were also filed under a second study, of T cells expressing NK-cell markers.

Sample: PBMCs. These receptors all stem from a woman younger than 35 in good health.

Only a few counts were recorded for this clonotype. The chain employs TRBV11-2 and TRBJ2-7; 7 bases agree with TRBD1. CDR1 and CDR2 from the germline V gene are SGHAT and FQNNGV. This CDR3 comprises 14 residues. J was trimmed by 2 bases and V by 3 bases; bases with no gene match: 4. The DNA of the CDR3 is TGTGCCAGCAGCTTTGGGACAGACGCCTACGAGCAGTACTTC. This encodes CASSFGTDAYEQYF.

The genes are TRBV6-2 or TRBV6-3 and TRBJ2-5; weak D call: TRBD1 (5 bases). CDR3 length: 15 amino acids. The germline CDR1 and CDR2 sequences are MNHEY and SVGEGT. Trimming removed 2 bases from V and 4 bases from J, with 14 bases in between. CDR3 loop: CASSYGQGWGETQYF. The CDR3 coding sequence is TGTGCCAGCAGTTACGGTCAGGGATGGGGAGAGACCCAGTACTTC.

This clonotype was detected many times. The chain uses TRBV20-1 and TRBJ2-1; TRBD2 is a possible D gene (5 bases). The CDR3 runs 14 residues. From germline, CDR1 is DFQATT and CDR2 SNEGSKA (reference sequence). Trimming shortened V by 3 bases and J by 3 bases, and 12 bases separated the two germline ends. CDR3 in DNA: TGCAGTGCTAGTTCCAGCGGAGACTACAATGAGCAGTTCTTC. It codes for CSASSSGDYNEQFF.

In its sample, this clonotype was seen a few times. The CDR3 loop is CASSLRSDEQYF. The CDR3 DNA sequence: TGTGCCAGCAGCTTAAGGTCCGACGAGCAGTACTTC. The genes are TRBV7-2 and TRBJ2-7, with D unresolved. Looked up from germline, CDR1 is SGHTA and CDR2 is FQGNSA. The ends were cut back, 2 bases at V and 5 bases at J, with 7 bases in the middle. This CDR3 is 12 amino acids long.

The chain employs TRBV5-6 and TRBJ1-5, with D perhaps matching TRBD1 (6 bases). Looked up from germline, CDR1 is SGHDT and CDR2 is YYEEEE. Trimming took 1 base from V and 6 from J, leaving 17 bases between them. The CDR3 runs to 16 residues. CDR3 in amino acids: CASSLFPLGGSQPQHF. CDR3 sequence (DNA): TGTGCCAGCAGCTTGTTCCCGTTGGGGGGCAGTCAGCCCCAGCATTTT.

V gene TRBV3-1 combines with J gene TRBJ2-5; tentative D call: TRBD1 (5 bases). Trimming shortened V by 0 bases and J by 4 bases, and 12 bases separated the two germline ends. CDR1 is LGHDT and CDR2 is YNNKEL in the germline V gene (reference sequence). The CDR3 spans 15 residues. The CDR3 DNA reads TGTGCCAGCAGCCAAGAGGGAAGGACAACAGAGACCCAGTACTTC. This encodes CASSQEGRTTETQYF.

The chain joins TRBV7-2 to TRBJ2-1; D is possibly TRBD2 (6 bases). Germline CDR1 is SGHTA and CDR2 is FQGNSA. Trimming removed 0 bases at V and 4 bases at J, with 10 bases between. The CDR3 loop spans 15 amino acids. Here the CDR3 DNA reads TGTGCCAGCAGCTTAGCCCCCGGAGGGTACAATGAGCAGTTCTTC. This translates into CASSLAPGGYNEQFF.

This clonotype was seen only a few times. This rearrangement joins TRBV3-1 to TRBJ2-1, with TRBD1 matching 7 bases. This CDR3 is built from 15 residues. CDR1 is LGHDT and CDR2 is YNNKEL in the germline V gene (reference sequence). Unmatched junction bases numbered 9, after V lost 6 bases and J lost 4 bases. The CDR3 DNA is TGTGCCAGCAGTCGCCGGGACAGTAAGTACAATGAGCAGTTCTTC. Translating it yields CASSRRDSKYNEQFF.

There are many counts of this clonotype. Written as DNA, the CDR3 is TGTGCCAGCAGCCAAGTTGGAGCGGGAAGTTCCTACAATGAGCAGTTCTTC. Translating it yields CASSQVGAGSSYNEQFF. The chain recombines TRBV4-2 with TRBJ2-1, with 7 bases that match TRBD2. Germline V lookup: CDR1 LGHNA, CDR2 YNFKEQ. The junction had 7 bases not matched to a gene; V was cut back by 1 base and J by 1 base. This CDR3 is built from 17 residues.

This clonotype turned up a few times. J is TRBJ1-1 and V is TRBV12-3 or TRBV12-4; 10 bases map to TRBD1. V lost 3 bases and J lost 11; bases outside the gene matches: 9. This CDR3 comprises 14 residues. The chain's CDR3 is CASSFADRGPGAFF. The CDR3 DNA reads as TGTGCCAGCAGTTTCGCCGACAGGGGGCCGGGGGCTTTCTTT.

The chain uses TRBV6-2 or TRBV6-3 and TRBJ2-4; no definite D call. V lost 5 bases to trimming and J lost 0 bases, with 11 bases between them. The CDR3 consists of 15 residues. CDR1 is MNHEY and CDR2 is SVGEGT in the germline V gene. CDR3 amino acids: CASSPAKLAKNIQYF. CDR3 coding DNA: TGTGCCAGCAGTCCGGCTAAGCTAGCCAAAAACATTCAGTACTTC.

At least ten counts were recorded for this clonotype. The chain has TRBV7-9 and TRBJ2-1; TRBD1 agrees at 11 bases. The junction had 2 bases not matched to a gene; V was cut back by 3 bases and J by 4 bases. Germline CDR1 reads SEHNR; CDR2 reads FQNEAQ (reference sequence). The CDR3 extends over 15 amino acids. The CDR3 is CASSFGTGGYNEQFF. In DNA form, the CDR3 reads TGTGCCAGCAGCTTCGGGACAGGGGGTTACAATGAGCAGTTCTTC. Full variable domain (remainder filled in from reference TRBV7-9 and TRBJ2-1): DTGVSQNPRHKITKRGQNVTFRCDPISEHNRLYWYRQTLGQGPEFLTYFQNEAQLEKSRLLSDRFSAERPKGSFSTLEIQRTEQGDSAMYLCASSFGTGGYNEQFFGPGTRLTVL.

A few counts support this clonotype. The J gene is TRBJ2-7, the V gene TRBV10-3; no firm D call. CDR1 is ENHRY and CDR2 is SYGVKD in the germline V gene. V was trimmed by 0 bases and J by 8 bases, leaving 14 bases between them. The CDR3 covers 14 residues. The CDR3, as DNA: TGTGCCATCAGTGAGTCGAAAGGAAGGGAAAAGCAGTACTTC. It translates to CAISESKGREKQYF.

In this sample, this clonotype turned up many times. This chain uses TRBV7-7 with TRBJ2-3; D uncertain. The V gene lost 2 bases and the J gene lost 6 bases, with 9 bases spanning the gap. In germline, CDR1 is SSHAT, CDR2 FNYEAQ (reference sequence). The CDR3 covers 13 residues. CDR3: CASSLLSGDTQYF. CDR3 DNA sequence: TGTGCCAGCAGCTTATTAAGTGGGGATACGCAGTATTTT.

CDR3 nucleotides: TGTGCCAGCAGCGTAGGAAATAGCGGGAGGGCCCGGGAGACCCAGTACTTC. It yields the protein CASSVGNSGRARETQYF. The chain employs TRBV9 and TRBJ2-5; TRBD2 agrees at 11 bases. The CDR3 is made up of 17 amino acids. CDR1 and CDR2 (germline): SGDLS, YYNGEE. Trimming removed 0 bases from V and 5 bases from J; junction bases left unmatched: 9.

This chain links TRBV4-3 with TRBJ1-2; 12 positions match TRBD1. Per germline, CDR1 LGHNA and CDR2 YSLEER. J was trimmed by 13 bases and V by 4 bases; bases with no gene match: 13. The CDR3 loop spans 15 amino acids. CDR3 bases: TGCGCCAGCAGCCTAACCGGGACAGGGGGCGCCCCCCGCACCTTC. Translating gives CASSLTGTGGAPRTF.

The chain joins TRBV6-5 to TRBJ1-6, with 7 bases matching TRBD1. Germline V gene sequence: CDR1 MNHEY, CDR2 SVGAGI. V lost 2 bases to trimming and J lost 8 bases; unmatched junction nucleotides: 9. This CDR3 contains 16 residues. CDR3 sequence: CASSYDRALTYSPLHF. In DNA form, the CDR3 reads TGTGCCAGCAGTTACGACAGGGCCTTGACTTATTCACCCCTCCACTTT.

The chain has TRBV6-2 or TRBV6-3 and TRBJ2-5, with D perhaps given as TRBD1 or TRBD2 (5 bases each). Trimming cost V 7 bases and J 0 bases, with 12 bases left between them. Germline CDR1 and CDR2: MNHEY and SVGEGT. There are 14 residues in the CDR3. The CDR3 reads CASNKGRNQETQYF. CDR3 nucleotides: TGTGCCAGCAACAAGGGACGGAACCAAGAGACCCAGTACTTC.

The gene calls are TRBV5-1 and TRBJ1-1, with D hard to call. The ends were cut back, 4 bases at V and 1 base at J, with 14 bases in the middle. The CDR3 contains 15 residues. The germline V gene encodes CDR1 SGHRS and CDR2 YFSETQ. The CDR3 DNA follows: TGCGCCAGCAGCCCGGGTCATTCTACGAACACTGAAGCTTTCTTT. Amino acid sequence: CASSPGHSTNTEAFF.

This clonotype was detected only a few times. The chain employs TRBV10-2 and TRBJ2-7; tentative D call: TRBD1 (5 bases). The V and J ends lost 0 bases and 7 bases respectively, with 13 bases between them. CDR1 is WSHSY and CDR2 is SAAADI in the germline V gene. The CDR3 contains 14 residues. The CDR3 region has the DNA TGCGCCAGCAGTGAGTCGAGTAGGGGCTGGGAGCAGTACTTC. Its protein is CASSESSRGWEQYF.

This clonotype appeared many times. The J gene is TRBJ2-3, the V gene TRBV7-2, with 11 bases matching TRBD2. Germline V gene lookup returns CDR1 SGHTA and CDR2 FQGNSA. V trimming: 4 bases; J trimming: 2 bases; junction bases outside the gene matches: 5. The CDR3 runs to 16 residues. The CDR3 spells CASSSGLAGFTDTQYF. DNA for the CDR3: TGTGCCAGCAGCTCTGGACTAGCGGGCTTCACAGATACGCAGTATTTT.